A selection of T cell receptor beta chains follows, all from one sample in a study of T cells in Graves' hyperthyroidism and ophthalmopathy. TCRdb processed the multiplex PCR reads anew with MiXCR; each CDR3 protein has one entry. This sample carries 27,000 or so distinct CDR3 sequences, around 40% of them seen once, and the ten largest clones take 10%. Sequencing was done on a sample of blood. Receptor source: a woman aged 30 to 39 with Graves' hyperthyroidism. Both conserved end residues are part of each CDR3. Each record gives: clone size, D gene, V gene, J gene, CDR3 protein, CDR3 DNA. The D gene is left open where the match is weak. Size values are once, few and many counts, or a class for expanded clones, and some rows have none.

>.|.|TRBV29-1|TRBJ1-2
CSSGPIHGYTF
TGCAGCTCGGGACCAATCCATGGCTACACCTTC
>many|TRBD1|TRBV20-1|TRBJ1-1
CSAAGGASTEAFF
TGCAGTGCAGCAGGGGGCGCGTCCACTGAAGCTTTCTTT
>.|TRBD1|TRBV24-1|TRBJ1-2
CASSDPTGGAHYGYTF
TGTGCCTCCAGTGACCCGACAGGGGGCGCGCACTATGGCTACACCTTC
>.|.|TRBV6-5|TRBJ2-1
CASSYTFLGNEQFF
TGTGCCAGCAGTTACACTTTCTTGGGCAATGAGCAGTTCTTC
>many|.|TRBV2|TRBJ1-2
CASSESRASPYGYTF
TGTGCCAGCAGTGAGAGCCGGGCCTCTCCCTATGGCTACACCTTC
>.|.|TRBV29-1|TRBJ1-2
CSFVTVNGYTF
TGCAGCTTCGTTACCGTGAATGGCTACACCTTC
>.|TRBD2|TRBV24-1|TRBJ2-2
CATRGLADTGELFF
TGTGCCACCAGGGGACTAGCGGATACCGGGGAGCTGTTTTTT
>.|.|TRBV5-4|TRBJ2-2
CARALWGNSNTGELFF
TGTGCTAGAGCTCTATGGGGAAATTCGAACACCGGGGAGCTGTTTTTT
>.|TRBD1|TRBV20-1|TRBJ2-5
CSARDRDRGETQYF
TGCAGTGCTAGAGATCGGGACAGGGGAGAGACCCAGTACTTC
>many|.|TRBV7-2|TRBJ1-2
CASSLGTQGLHTF
TGTGCCAGCAGCTTAGGCACACAGGGATTGCACACCTTC
>.|.|TRBV20-1|TRBJ2-5
CSASSSTVLRETQYF
TGCAGTGCTAGTTCCAGCACGGTTTTGAGGGAGACCCAGTACTTC
>.|.|TRBV28|TRBJ1-1
CASSTAGAGGMNTEAFF
TGTGCCAGCAGTACCGCGGGGGCCGGGGGAATGAACACTGAAGCTTTCTTT
>.|TRBD2|TRBV20-1|TRBJ2-1
CSAQTGGSGVTTSDEQFF
TGCAGTGCTCAAACAGGCGGGAGTGGGGTTACGACGAGCGATGAGCAGTTCTTC
>few|TRBD1|TRBV3-1|TRBJ1-1
CASSQYRDRLSEAFF
TGTGCCAGCAGCCAATATAGGGACAGACTATCTGAAGCTTTCTTT
>.|TRBD2|TRBV5-8|TRBJ2-7
CASRLGSGPRYF
TGTGCCAGCAGGCTCGGTAGCGGGCCAAGGTACTTC
>.|.|TRBV9|TRBJ2-7
CASSLEWSGEQYF
TGTGCCAGCAGTTTAGAGTGGTCGGGTGAGCAGTACTTC
>.|.|TRBV20-1|TRBJ2-1
CSARKGGGGRYNEQFF
TGCAGTGCTAGAAAGGGGGGCGGAGGCCGATACAATGAGCAGTTCTTC
>.|.|TRBV7-9|TRBJ1-2
CASSPAPGGYTF
TGTGCCAGCAGCCCCGCCCCGGGGGGCTACACCTTC
>many|.|TRBV24-1|TRBJ2-5
CATSDLGETQYF
TGTGCCACCAGTGATTTGGGGGAGACCCAGTACTTC
>many|.|TRBV20-1|TRBJ2-3
CSARGLVAVADTQYF
TGCAGTGCTAGAGGTTTGGTAGCTGTAGCAGATACGCAGTATTTT
>once|.|TRBV12-3/TRBV12-4|TRBJ1-1
CASSFRRPDNEAFF
TGTGCCAGCAGTTTTCGTCGGCCGGACAATGAAGCTTTCTTT
>many|.|TRBV6-5|TRBJ2-7
CASSARTYSYEQYF
TGTGCCAGCAGTGCTCGGACCTACTCCTACGAGCAGTACTTC
>.|TRBD1|TRBV7-3|TRBJ2-5
CASSSGGARSGTQYF
TGTGCCAGCAGCTCAGGGGGTGCAAGGTCGGGGACCCAGTACTTC
>many|.|TRBV6-2/TRBV6-3|TRBJ2-1
CASLGGLSYNEQFF
TGTGCCAGCCTAGGAGGGCTGTCCTACAATGAGCAGTTCTTC
>many|.|TRBV11-2|TRBJ2-1
CASSLGSGNEQFF
TGTGCCAGCAGCTTGGGTAGCGGCAATGAGCAGTTCTTC
>.|.|TRBV6-5|TRBJ1-5
CASSPRQPQHF
TGTGCCAGCAGCCCCCGTCAGCCCCAGCATTTT
>.|TRBD1|TRBV20-1|TRBJ1-1
CSARSGTGGKTEAFF
TGCAGTGCTAGGAGTGGGACAGGGGGAAAGACTGAAGCTTTCTTT
>few|.|TRBV29-1|TRBJ2-3
CSVEQGRYSTDTQYF
TGCAGCGTCGAACAGGGACGATATAGCACAGATACGCAGTATTTT
>.|.|TRBV29-1|TRBJ1-5
CSVESGSNQPQHF
TGCAGCGTTGAATCCGGTAGCAATCAGCCCCAGCATTTT
>many|.|TRBV5-1|TRBJ2-7
CASSLSSGTGEQYF
TGCGCCAGCAGCTTGTCGTCAGGGACGGGCGAGCAGTACTTC
>once|.|TRBV29-1|TRBJ2-7
CSVTQGFSYEQYF
TGCAGCGTTACCCAGGGGTTCTCCTACGAGCAGTACTTC
>once|.|TRBV12-5|TRBJ2-3
CASGISPGSDTQYF
TGTGCTAGCGGCATTTCTCCAGGGTCAGATACGCAGTATTTT
>medium-sized|.|TRBV15|TRBJ1-1
CATSRVLNTEAFF
TGTGCCACCAGCAGAGTTTTGAACACTGAAGCTTTCTTT
>many|.|TRBV20-1|TRBJ2-1
CSARGSGLLIGQFF
TGCAGTGCTAGAGGTAGCGGCCTATTGATTGGGCAGTTCTTC
>medium-sized|.|TRBV19|TRBJ2-7
CASSIMHNINPYEQYF
TGTGCCAGTAGTATAATGCATAACATCAACCCCTACGAGCAGTACTTC
>many|.|TRBV11-3|TRBJ1-6
CASSPRDSTHSPLHF
TGTGCCAGCAGCCCCCGGGACTCTACACATTCACCCCTCCACTTT
>.|TRBD1|TRBV6-5|TRBJ1-2
CASRASWTGGSYGYTF
TGTGCCAGCAGAGCGTCCTGGACAGGGGGTAGTTATGGCTACACCTTC
>many|TRBD2|TRBV7-6|TRBJ2-2
CASSLVTSANTGELFF
TGTGCCAGCAGCTTAGTGACTAGCGCGAACACCGGGGAGCTGTTTTTT
>many|.|TRBV11-2|TRBJ2-7
CASSLAAANGYEQYF
TGTGCCAGCAGCTTAGCGGCGGCCAACGGGTACGAGCAGTACTTC
>.|TRBD1|TRBV7-8|TRBJ1-5
CASSSRQGPSNEHF
TGTGCCAGCAGCTCAAGACAGGGACCGAGCAACGAGCATTTT
>.|.|TRBV2|TRBJ2-2
CASSTEYYEQYFGELFF
.
>many|.|TRBV6-1|TRBJ2-3
CASLRQEGNTQYF
TGTGCCAGCCTAAGACAGGAGGGGAATACGCAGTATTTT
>many|.|TRBV6-6|TRBJ1-4
CASSTVTVWGNEKLFF
TGTGCCAGCAGTACGGTGACTGTGTGGGGAAATGAAAAACTGTTTTTT
>.|.|TRBV29-1|TRBJ1-2
CSVDESSGNTF
TGCAGCGTTGACGAATCCTCTGGAAACACCTTC
>.|.|TRBV12-3/TRBV12-4|TRBJ2-5
CASSVGHETQYF
TGTGCCAGCAGTGTGGGACATGAGACCCAGTACTTC
>once|.|TRBV6-5|TRBJ1-1
CASIEGGNAEAFF
TGTGCCAGCATTGAAGGGGGAAACGCTGAAGCTTTCTTT
>many|TRBD1|TRBV7-2|TRBJ1-4
CASSSSTGSNEKLFF
TGTGCCAGCAGCAGCTCGACAGGGTCAAATGAAAAACTGTTTTTT
>.|TRBD1|TRBV7-2|TRBJ1-6
CASSFRTSGTENSPLHF
TGTGCCAGCAGCTTTAGGACCTCCGGGACAGAGAATTCACCCCTCCACTTT
>many|.|TRBV30|TRBJ1-5
CAWSRGDNQPQHF
TGTGCCTGGAGCAGGGGTGACAATCAGCCCCAGCATTTT
>medium-sized|.|TRBV20-1|TRBJ2-7
CSANRDKYSDSYEQYF
TGCAGTGCCAACCGGGACAAATATTCGGACTCCTACGAGCAGTACTTC
>.|.|TRBV10-3|TRBJ2-7
CAISEYGGGRGRWAFF
TGTGCCATCAGTGAGTATGGCGGGGGCCGAGGTAGATGGGCCTTTTTC
>.|.|TRBV20-1|TRBJ1-6
CSAALTYNSPLHF
TGCAGTGCCGCCCTTACCTATAATTCACCCCTCCACTTT
>once|.|TRBV11-3|TRBJ1-2
CASSLGLASVGTF
TGTGCCAGCAGCCTCGGACTAGCTTCGGTCGGCACCTTC
>medium-sized|.|TRBV25-1|TRBJ1-2
CASSEQVNYGYTF
TGTGCCAGCAGTGAACAGGTCAACTATGGCTACACCTTC
>medium-sized|.|TRBV10-1|TRBJ2-7
CASSEGRGEQYF
TGCGCCAGCAGTGAGGGAAGGGGCGAGCAGTACTTC
>many|.|TRBV7-9|TRBJ1-4
CASSLQGGNEKLFF
TGTGCCAGCAGCTTGCAGGGAGGAAATGAAAAACTGTTTTTT